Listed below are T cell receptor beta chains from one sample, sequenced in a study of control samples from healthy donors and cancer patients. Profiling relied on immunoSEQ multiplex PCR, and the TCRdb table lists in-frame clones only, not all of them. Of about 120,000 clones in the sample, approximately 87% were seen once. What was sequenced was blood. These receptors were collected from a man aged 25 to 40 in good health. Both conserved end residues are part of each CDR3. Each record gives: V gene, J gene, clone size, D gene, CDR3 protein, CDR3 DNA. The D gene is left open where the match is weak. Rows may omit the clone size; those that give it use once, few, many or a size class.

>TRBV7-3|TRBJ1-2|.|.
CASSLSPGAGGYTF
TGTGCCAGCAGCTTAAGTCCGGGGGCGGGTGGCTACACCTTC
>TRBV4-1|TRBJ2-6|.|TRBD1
CASTGTASLSGANVLTF
TGCGCCAGCACAGGGACAGCCTCCCTCTCTGGGGCCAACGTCCTGACTTTC
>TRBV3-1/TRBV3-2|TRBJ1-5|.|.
CASSQFGSGNQPQHF
TGTGCCAGCAGCCAGTTCGGGAGTGGGAATCAGCCCCAGCATTTT
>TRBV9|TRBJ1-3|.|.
CASSPRLKSGNTIYF
TGTGCCAGCAGCCCCCGACTCAAGAGTGGAAACACCATATATTTT
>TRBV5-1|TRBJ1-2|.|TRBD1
CASSLGDRGPRGYGYTF
TGCGCCAGCAGCTTGGGGGACAGGGGGCCTAGAGGCTATGGCTACACCTTC
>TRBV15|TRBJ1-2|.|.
CATSRDWVWGYSSYGYTF
TGTGCCACCAGCAGAGATTGGGTGTGGGGGTATTCCAGCTATGGCTACACCTTC
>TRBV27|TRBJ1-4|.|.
CASSFYPPEKLFF
TGTGCCAGCAGTTTTTACCCTCCCGAAAAACTGTTTTTT
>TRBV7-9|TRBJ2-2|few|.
CASSLGSGATGELFF
TGTGCCAGCAGCTTAGGTTCGGGGGCCACCGGGGAGCTGTTTTTT
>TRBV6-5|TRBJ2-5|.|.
CASSYVSGDQETQYF
TGTGCCAGCAGTTATGTTTCGGGAGATCAAGAGACCCAGTACTTC
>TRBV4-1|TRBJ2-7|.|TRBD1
CASSQDNRGSAEQYF
TGCGCCAGCAGCCAAGATAACAGGGGAAGTGCCGAGCAGTACTTC
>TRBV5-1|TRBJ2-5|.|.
CASSPMGVLETQYF
TGCGCCAGCAGCCCCATGGGGGTGCTAGAGACCCAGTACTTC
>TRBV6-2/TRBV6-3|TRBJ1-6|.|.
CASSYRLDSPLHF
TGTGCCAGCAGTTACAGGTTGGATTCACCCCTCCACTTT
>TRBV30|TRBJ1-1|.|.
CAWTGSPSGVEAFF
TGTGCCTGGACGGGATCTCCGTCGGGGGTTGAAGCTTTCTTT
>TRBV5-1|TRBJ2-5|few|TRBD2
CASSGTSGEETQYF
TGCGCCAGCAGCGGGACTAGCGGAGAAGAGACCCAGTACTTC
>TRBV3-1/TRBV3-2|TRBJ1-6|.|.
CASSMGGNSPLHF
TGTGCCAGCAGCATGGGGGGGAATTCACCCCTCCACTTT
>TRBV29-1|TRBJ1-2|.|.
CSVQGSRGYTF
TGCAGCGTGCAGGGTTCCCGAGGGTACACCTTC
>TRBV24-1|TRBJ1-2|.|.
CATSDFNSNYGYTF
TGTGCCACCAGTGATTTTAACTCCAACTATGGCTACACCTTC
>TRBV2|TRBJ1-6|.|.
CASMPDVGSPLHF
TGTGCCAGCATGCCGGATGTAGGATCACCCCTCCACTTT
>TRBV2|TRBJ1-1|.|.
CASSENGRLGTEAFF
TGTGCCAGCAGTGAAAACGGCAGGTTAGGGACTGAAGCTTTCTTT
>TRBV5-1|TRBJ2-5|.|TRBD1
CASSWAGTGGEETQYF
TGCGCCAGCAGCTGGGCCGGGACAGGGGGTGAAGAGACCCAGTACTTC
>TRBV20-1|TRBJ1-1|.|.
CSASPGIRNTEAFF
TGCAGTGCTAGTCCCGGGATTCGGAACACTGAAGCTTTCTTT
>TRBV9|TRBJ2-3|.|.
CASSVSQNTQYF
TGTGCCAGCAGCGTTTCCCAAAATACGCAGTATTTT
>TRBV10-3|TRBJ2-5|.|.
CAIMGGAGETQYF
TGTGCCATCATGGGGGGGGCTGGAGAGACCCAGTACTTC
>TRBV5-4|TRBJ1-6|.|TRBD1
CASSSPMGQVNNSPLHF
TGTGCCAGCAGCTCACCCATGGGACAGGTTAATAATTCACCCCTCCACTTT
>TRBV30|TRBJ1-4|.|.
CAWSAEKLFF
TGTGCCTGGAGTGCGGAAAAACTGTTTTTT
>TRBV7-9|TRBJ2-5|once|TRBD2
CASSRWTRTIETQYF
TGTGCCAGCAGCCGATGGACTAGGACGATCGAGACCCAGTACTTC
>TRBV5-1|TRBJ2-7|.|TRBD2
CASSELAGGHEQYF
TGCGCCAGCAGCGAACTAGCGGGGGGGCATGAGCAGTACTTC
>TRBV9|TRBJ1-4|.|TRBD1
CASSGGQGGTNEKLFF
TGTGCCAGCAGCGGTGGACAGGGGGGAACTAATGAAAAACTGTTTTTT
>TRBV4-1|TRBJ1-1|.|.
CASSQGGRVAEAFF
TGCGCCAGCAGCCAAGGGGGCCGGGTGGCTGAAGCTTTCTTT
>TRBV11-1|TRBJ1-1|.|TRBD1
CASSLGQGGTEAFF
TGTGCCAGCAGCCTGGGACAGGGGGGGACTGAAGCTTTCTTT
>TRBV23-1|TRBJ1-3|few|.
CASSQSERSGNTIYF
TGCGCCAGCAGTCAATCTGAGCGCTCTGGAAACACCATATATTTT
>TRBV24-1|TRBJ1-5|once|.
CATSEGRTGSNQPQHF
TGTGCCACCAGTGAGGGGCGGACGGGGAGCAATCAGCCCCAGCATTTT
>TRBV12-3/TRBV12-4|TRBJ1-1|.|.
CASSRLTEAFF
TGTGCCAGCAGTAGGCTCACTGAAGCTTTCTTT
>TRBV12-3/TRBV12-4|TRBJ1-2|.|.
CASRRGHIEGYTF
TGTGCCAGCAGGAGAGGCCACATAGAGGGCTACACCTTC
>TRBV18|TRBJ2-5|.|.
CASLTSVGETQYF
TGTGCCAGTCTCACGTCGGTCGGGGAGACCCAGTACTTC
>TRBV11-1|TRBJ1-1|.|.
CASRLTDSMNTEAFF
TGTGCCAGCAGACTAACGGACAGCATGAACACTGAAGCTTTCTTT
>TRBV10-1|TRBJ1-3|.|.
CASKARSGNTIYF
TGCGCCAGCAAGGCCCGCTCTGGAAACACCATATATTTT
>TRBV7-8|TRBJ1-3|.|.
CASSLVGGRAGNTIYF
TGTGCCAGCAGCTTAGTTGGAGGAAGGGCCGGAAACACCATATATTTT
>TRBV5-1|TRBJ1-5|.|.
CASSVGPEGSQPQHF
TGCGCCAGCAGCGTTGGTCCCGAGGGGAGTCAGCCCCAGCATTTT
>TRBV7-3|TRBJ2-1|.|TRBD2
CASSPQRTSGGKGEQFF
TGTGCCAGCAGCCCGCAGCGGACTAGCGGGGGGAAGGGTGAGCAGTTCTTC
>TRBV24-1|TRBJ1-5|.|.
CATSDPLEDSNQPQHF
TGTGCCACCAGTGACCCTTTAGAGGATAGCAATCAGCCCCAGCATTTT
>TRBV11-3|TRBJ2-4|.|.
CASSPFPGQLTKNIQYF
TGTGCCAGCAGCCCATTTCCGGGACAACTAACCAAAAACATTCAGTACTTC
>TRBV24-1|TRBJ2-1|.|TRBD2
CATSPPGGRYNEQFF
TGTGCCACCTCACCCCCGGGGGGGCGTTACAATGAGCAGTTCTTC
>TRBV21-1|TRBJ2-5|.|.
CTLHPDREETQYF
TGTACACTCCACCCGGACAGGGAAGAGACCCAGTACTTC
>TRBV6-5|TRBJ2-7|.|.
CASRPGTLLSYEQYF
TGTGCCAGCAGGCCCGGGACACTGTTATCCTACGAGCAGTACTTC
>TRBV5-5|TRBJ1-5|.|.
CASSPMESRRPQHF
TGTGCCAGCAGCCCAATGGAAAGTAGGCGGCCCCAGCATTTT
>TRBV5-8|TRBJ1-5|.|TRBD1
CARRVTGVGCNQPQHF
TGTGCCAGACGAGTGACAGGGGTTGGTTGCAATCAGCCCCAGCATTTT
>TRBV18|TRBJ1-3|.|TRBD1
CASSEGQGPGNTIYF
TGTGCCAGCTCAGAGGGACAGGGCCCTGGAAACACCATATATTTT
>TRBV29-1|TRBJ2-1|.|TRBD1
CSAQTGYNEQFF
TGCAGCGCCCAGACAGGGTACAATGAGCAGTTCTTC
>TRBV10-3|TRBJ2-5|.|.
CAISDYHGGETQYF
TGTGCCATCAGTGATTATCACGGGGGAGAGACCCAGTACTTC
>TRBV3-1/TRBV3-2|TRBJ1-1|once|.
CASSQDWVAAEAFF
TGTGCCAGCAGCCAAGATTGGGTGGCGGCTGAAGCTTTCTTT
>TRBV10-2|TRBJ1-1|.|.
CASSFQGTEAFF
TGCGCCAGCAGTTTTCAGGGCACTGAAGCTTTCTTT
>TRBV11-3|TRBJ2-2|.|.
CASSLDAGAGELFF
TGTGCCAGCAGCTTAGATGCTGGGGCCGGGGAGCTGTTTTTT
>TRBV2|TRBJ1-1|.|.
CASSVSPNTEAFF
TGTGCCAGCAGTGTCAGTCCGAACACTGAAGCTTTCTTT
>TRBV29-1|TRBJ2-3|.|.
CSVRRQGWADTQYF
TGCAGCGTCCGAAGGCAGGGTTGGGCAGATACGCAGTATTTT
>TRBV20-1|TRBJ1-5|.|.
CSARGGRTQHF
TGCAGTGCTAGAGGGGGTAGGACCCAGCATTTT
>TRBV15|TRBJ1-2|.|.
CATSRDSRGGYTF
TGTGCCACCAGCAGAGATTCCAGGGGCGGCTACACCTTC
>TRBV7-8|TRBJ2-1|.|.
CASSLGPLNEQFF
TGTGCCAGCAGCTTGGGGCCTCTCAATGAGCAGTTCTTC